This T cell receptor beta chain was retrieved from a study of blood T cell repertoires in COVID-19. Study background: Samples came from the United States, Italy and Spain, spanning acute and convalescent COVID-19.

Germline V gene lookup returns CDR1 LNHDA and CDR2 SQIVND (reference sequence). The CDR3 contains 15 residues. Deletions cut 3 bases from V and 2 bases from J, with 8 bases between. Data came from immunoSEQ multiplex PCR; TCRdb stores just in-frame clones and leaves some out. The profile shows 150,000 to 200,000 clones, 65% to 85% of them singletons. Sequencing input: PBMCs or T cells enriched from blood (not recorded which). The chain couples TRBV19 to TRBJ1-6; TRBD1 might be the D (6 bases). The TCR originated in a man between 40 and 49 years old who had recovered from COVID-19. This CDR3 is CASSIGQTYNSPLHF. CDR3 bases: TGTGCCAGTAGTATTGGACAGACCTATAATTCACCCCTCCACTTT. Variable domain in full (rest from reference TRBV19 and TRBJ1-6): DGGITQSPKYLFRKEGQNVTLSCEQNLNHDAMYWYRQDPGQGLRLIYYSQIVNDFQKGDIAEGYSVSREKKESFPLTVTSAQKNPTAFYLCASSIGQTYNSPLHFGNGTRLTVT.